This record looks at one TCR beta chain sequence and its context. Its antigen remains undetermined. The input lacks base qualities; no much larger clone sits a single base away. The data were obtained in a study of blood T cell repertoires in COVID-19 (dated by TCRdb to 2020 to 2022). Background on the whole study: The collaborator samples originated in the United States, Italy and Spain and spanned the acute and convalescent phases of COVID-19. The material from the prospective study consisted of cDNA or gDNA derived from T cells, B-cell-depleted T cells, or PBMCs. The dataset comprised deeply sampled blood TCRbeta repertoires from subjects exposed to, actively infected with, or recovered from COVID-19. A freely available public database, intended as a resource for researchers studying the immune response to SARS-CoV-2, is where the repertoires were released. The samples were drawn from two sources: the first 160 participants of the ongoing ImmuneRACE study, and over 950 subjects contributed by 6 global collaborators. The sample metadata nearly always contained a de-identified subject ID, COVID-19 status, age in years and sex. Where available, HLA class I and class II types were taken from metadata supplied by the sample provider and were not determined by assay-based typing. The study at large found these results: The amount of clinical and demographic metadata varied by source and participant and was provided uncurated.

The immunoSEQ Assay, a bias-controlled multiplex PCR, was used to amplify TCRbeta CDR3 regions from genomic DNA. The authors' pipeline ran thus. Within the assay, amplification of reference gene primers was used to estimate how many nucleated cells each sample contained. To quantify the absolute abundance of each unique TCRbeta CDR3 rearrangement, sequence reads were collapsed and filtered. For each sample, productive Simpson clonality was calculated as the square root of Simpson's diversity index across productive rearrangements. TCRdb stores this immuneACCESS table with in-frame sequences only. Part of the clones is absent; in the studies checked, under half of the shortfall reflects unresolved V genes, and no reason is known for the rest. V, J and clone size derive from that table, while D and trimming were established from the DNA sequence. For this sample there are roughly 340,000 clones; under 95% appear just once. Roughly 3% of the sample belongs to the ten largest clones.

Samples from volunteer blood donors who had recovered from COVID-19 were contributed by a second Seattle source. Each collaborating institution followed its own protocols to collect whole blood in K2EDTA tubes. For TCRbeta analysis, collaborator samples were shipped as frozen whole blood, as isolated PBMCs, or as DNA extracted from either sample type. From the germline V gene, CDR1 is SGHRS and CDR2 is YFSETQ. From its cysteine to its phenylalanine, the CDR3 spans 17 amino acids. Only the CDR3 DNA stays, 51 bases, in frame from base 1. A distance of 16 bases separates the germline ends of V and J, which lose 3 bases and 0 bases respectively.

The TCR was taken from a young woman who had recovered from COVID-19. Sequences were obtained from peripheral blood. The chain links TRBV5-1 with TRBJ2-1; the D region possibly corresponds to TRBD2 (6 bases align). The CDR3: CASSWGTQSFSYNEQFF. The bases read TGCGCCAGCAGCTGGGGGACTCAATCCTTCTCCTACAATGAGCAGTTCTTC. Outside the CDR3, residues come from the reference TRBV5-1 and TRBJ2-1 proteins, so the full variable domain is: KAGVTQTPRYLIKTRGQQVTLSCSPISGHRSVSWYQQTPGQGLQFLFEYFSETQRNKGNFPGRFSGRQFSNSRSEMNVSTLELGDSALYLCASSWGTQSFSYNEQFFGPGTRLTVL.